These 22 T cell receptor beta chains share one sample of origin, sequenced in a study of siplizumab effects on memory and regulatory T cells. TCRdb's table, derived via immunoSEQ multiplex PCR, lists solely in-frame clones and lacks some. In the table there are approximately 46,000 clones, roughly 93% of which are singletons. The sample was CD8+ T cells sorted from blood. All receptors come from a human donor in good health.

V and J are TRBV7-9 and TRBJ1-2; D remains unclear. In germline, CDR1 is SEHNR, CDR2 FQNEAQ (reference sequence). Trimming took off 5 bases at V and 2 bases at J, with 15 bases between the two ends. This CDR3 is 15 amino acids long. The CDR3 coding sequence is TGTGCCAGCAGCATCGCCCCGTGGGAAAACTATGGCTACACCTTC. Its protein product is CASSIAPWENYGYTF.

This chain uses TRBV6-5 with TRBJ2-3, with 9 bases aligning to TRBD2. The CDR3 length is 16 residues. Unmatched junction bases numbered 7, after V lost 0 bases and J lost 6 bases. Germline CDR1 is MNHEY and CDR2 is SVGAGI. CDR3 coding DNA: TGTGCCAGCAGTTACTCTCTTAGCGGGAGTGGGGATACGCAGTATTTT. Translation gives CASSYSLSGSGDTQYF.

The chain joins TRBV9 to TRBJ2-7, with D possibly TRBD2 on 6 matching bases. This CDR3 spans 13 amino acids. Germline V gene sequence: CDR1 SGDLS, CDR2 YYNGEE. Deletions cut 3 bases from V and 0 bases from J, with 7 bases between. The CDR3 loop reads CASSAGLSYEQYF. DNA of the CDR3: TGTGCCAGCAGCGCGGGACTCTCCTACGAGCAGTACTTC.

This rearrangement joins TRBV21-1 to TRBJ1-3. TRBV21-1 is a pseudogene. The CDR3 runs 14 residues. Written as DNA, the CDR3 is TGTGCCAGCAGCGTCCCCTCGATAGGAAACACCATATATTTT. It specifies CASSVPSIGNTIYF.

The chain recombines TRBV28 with TRBJ2-3, with D possibly matching TRBD2 (5 bases). The CDR3 loop spans 16 amino acids. CDR1 MDHEN and CDR2 SYDVKM come from the germline V gene. V lost 3 bases and J 0 bases, leaving 13 bases between the germline ends. The CDR3 DNA is TGTGCCAGCAGTTTGTCGAGGGTTACTAGCACAGATACGCAGTATTTT. Translation gives CASSLSRVTSTDTQYF.

This clone was observed a handful of times. V is TRBV5-6 and J is TRBJ2-7; 9 nucleotides match TRBD2. The CDR3 spans 13 residues. V lost 3 bases, J lost 3 bases, and 1 base stayed unmatched. Germline V lookup: CDR1 SGHDT, CDR2 YYEEEE. The CDR3 here is CASSSAGGYEQYF. The DNA of the CDR3 is TGTGCCAGCAGCTCAGCGGGGGGCTACGAGCAGTACTTC.

The chain recombines TRBV14 with TRBJ2-7; 9 bases line up with TRBD1. Per germline, CDR1 SGHDN and CDR2 FVKESK. The junction had 2 bases not matched to a gene; V was cut back by 3 bases and J by 2 bases. This CDR3 has 14 amino acids. DNA for the CDR3: TGTGCCAGCAGCCAGGGACAGGGCCCCTACGAGCAGTACTTC. Its protein product is CASSQGQGPYEQYF.

The genes are TRBV6-5 and TRBJ2-1, with a possible D match to TRBD2 (5 bases). The CDR3 runs 14 residues. Germline loops: CDR1 MNHEY, CDR2 SVGAGI. Trimming removed 5 bases from V and 5 bases from J, with 13 bases in between. The CDR3 sequence: CASSPSSGNNEQFF. The CDR3 DNA follows: TGTGCCAGCAGTCCCTCTTCGGGGAACAATGAGCAGTTCTTC.

For this clone: The sample contains more than one DNA sequence encoding this CDR3. J is TRBJ2-7 and V is TRBV7-8; 8 bases match TRBD1. The CDR3 is 14 residues long. V lost 4 bases and J lost 0; bases outside the gene matches: 2. CDR1 is SGHVS, CDR2 FQNEAQ, per germline. The CDR3 DNA reads TGTGCCAGCAGCTCTGGGACAGGCTCCTACGAGCAGTACTTC. It yields the protein CASSSGTGSYEQYF.

The chain is built from TRBV28 and TRBJ2-7; D is ambiguous. The CDR3 is 13 amino acids. Trimming took 3 bases from V and 3 from J, leaving 9 bases between them. Germline V gene sequence: CDR1 MDHEN, CDR2 SYDVKM. CDR3 DNA sequence: TGTGCCAGCAGTTTGACCCGGTACTACGAGCAGTACTTC. Amino acid sequence: CASSLTRYYEQYF.

J is TRBJ2-1 and V is TRBV27; D is unclear. The length of the CDR3 is 12 residues. The V gene's germline CDR1 is MNHEY and CDR2 SMNVEV (reference sequence). V was cut by 5 bases and J by 4 bases, with 6 bases left in between. The CDR3 here is CASSPGYNEQFF. The CDR3 bases are TGTGCCAGCAGTCCTGGTTACAATGAGCAGTTCTTC.

The rearrangement joins TRBV7-3 to TRBJ2-6, with D perhaps TRBD1 or TRBD2 (6 bases each). Germline CDR1 SGHTA, CDR2 FQGTGA. Between the trimmed V and J ends, which lost 5 bases and 0 bases, there was a span of 17 bases. This CDR3 has 18 residues. This chain's CDR3 is CASSPYRGHHSGANVLTF. The CDR3 coding sequence is TGTGCCAGCAGCCCTTATCGGGGGCACCACTCTGGGGCCAACGTCCTGACTTTC.

This chain joins TRBV15 and TRBJ2-5, with 9 bases matching TRBD1. Germline loops: CDR1 LNHNV, CDR2 YYDKDF (reference sequence). J was trimmed by 5 bases and V by 6 bases; bases with no gene match: 4. The CDR3 is made up of 13 amino acids. The CDR3 DNA sequence: TGTGCCACCAGGACAGGGGGTATGGAGACCCAGTACTTC. Translation gives CATRTGGMETQYF.

The rearrangement links TRBV7-9 to TRBJ1-6; D unresolved. This CDR3 is built from 13 residues. The V end was cut by 5 bases, the J end by 5 bases, with 7 bases between. The germline CDR1 and CDR2 sequences are SEHNR and FQNEAQ (reference sequence). This CDR3 reads CASSPPDNSPLHF. CDR3 DNA sequence: TGTGCCAGCAGCCCCCCCGATAATTCACCCCTCCACTTT.

The V and J genes are TRBV18 and TRBJ1-1; 7 bases are shared with TRBD1. This CDR3 is built from 16 residues. V shed 7 bases, J shed 4 bases, and the junction held 15 bases outside the gene matches. Germline lookup yields CDR1 KGHSH and CDR2 LQKENI. CDR3 amino acids: CASLPGWGYRGTEAFF. CDR3 DNA: TGTGCCAGCTTACCGGGATGGGGATACAGGGGCACTGAAGCTTTCTTT.

Note on this clone: The junction and the germline gene differ at one end; a read error may be behind it. The chain uses TRBV10-1 and TRBJ2-3; unclear D gene. CDR3 length: 13 residues. Germline CDR1 and CDR2: WNHNN and SYGVQD (reference sequence). Here the CDR3 reads CAIALDSTDTQYF. DNA for the CDR3: TGTGCCATCGCGCTAGACTCCACAGATACGCAGTATTTT.

The chain recombines TRBV29-1 with TRBJ2-1; 8 bases match TRBD2. The germline CDR1 and CDR2 sequences are SQVTM and ANQGSEA. V dropped 6 bases and J dropped 2; count of bases not matched to a gene: 18. The CDR3 has 18 amino acids. CDR3 DNA sequence: TGCAGCGTCATTTTCCGGCGGGAGGTGGGTGGGACCTACAATGAGCAGTTCTTC. Translation gives CSVIFRREVGGTYNEQFF.

The chain carries TRBV7-9 and TRBJ2-2; D is undetermined. This CDR3 region has 15 residues. Between the trimmed V and J ends, which lost 2 bases and 7 bases, there was a span of 14 bases. The germline V gene has CDR1 SEHNR and CDR2 FQNEAQ (reference sequence). Here the CDR3 reads CASSLNGGPNGELFF. In nucleotides, the CDR3 is TGTGCCAGCAGCTTAAACGGCGGCCCCAACGGGGAGCTGTTTTTT.

The chain combines TRBV5-5 with TRBJ2-3; 11 bases match TRBD1. Germline CDR1 SGHKS, CDR2 YYEKEE (reference sequence). V was clipped by 2 bases and J by 3 bases; unmatched bases: 8. The CDR3 has 17 amino acids. The CDR3: CASSLGQDRGLTDTQYF. The CDR3 DNA sequence: TGTGCCAGCAGCTTAGGACAGGACAGGGGGCTGACAGATACGCAGTATTTT.

The genes are TRBV15 and TRBJ1-5; unclear D gene. In germline, CDR1 is LNHNV, CDR2 YYDKDF (reference sequence). The CDR3 runs 15 residues. V lost 1 base and J lost 3, with 10 bases in between. This CDR3 is CATSRATKPNQPQHF. CDR3 coding DNA: TGTGCCACCAGCAGAGCAACGAAGCCCAATCAGCCCCAGCATTTT.

This chain joins TRBV7-6 and TRBJ2-7; D remains unclear. CDR1 SGHVS and CDR2 FNYEAQ come from the germline V gene. V was pared by 0 bases and J by 3 bases, with 9 bases between. The CDR3 spans 14 residues. CDR3 DNA sequence: TGTGCCAGCAGCTTAGCGCTGGGCGGCTACGAGCAGTACTTC. This sequence encodes CASSLALGGYEQYF. Variable domain in full (rest from reference TRBV7-6 and TRBJ2-7): GAGVSQSPRYKVTKRGQDVALRCDPISGHVSLYWYRQALGQGPEFLTYFNYEAQQDKSGLPNDRFSAERPEGSISTLTIQRTEQRDSAMYRCASSLALGGYEQYFGPGTRLTVT.

This clone was detected once. The J gene is TRBJ1-3, the V gene TRBV28, with a tentative D call TRBD1 (5 bases). The CDR3 has 13 residues. V was shortened by 6 bases and J by 4 bases, with 10 bases between the two germline ends. Germline-derived CDR1 and CDR2 are MDHEN and SYDVKM. The CDR3 nucleotides are TGTGCCAGCAGCAGATACAGGGGAAACACCATATATTTT. Translating it yields CASSRYRGNTIYF. Full variable domain (remainder filled in from reference TRBV28 and TRBJ1-3): DVKVTQSSRYLVKRTGEKVFLECVQDMDHENMFWYRQDPGLGLRLIYFSYDVKMKEKGDIPEGYSVSREKKERFSLILESASTNQTSMYLCASSRYRGNTIYFGEGSWLTVV.